The clone carrying this TCR beta chain was recorded many times. Its antigen is unknown. MiXCR was run by TCRdb on the reads, yielding one entry per CDR3 protein. Seen here are over 100,000 distinct CDR3 sequences, 15% to 20% observed once, and the top ten hold 8%. This sample is part of a study of T cell repertoires in cytomegalovirus infection. At the level of the study: Indicated by public TCR beta signatures were CMV infection and matching HLA type. Study results and limitations: There were HLA-C-restricted CMV-specific TCR beta clonotypes dominating the ex vivo response. Carriage of CMV together with the relevant HLA was identifiable through cumulative public TCR beta family frequency.

Germline CDR1 and CDR2: SGHTA and FQGNSA. With 5 bases removed from V and 4 bases from J, the gap between germline ends came to 17 bases. This CDR3 region has 15 residues. This sequence originates from a human donor in good health (CMV status not recorded). Some clones in this sample may be carry-over from other donors' samples. Specimen: PBMCs. V is TRBV7-2 and J is TRBJ2-5, with D possibly being TRBD2 (6 bases). CDR3 sequence: CASSAYSAGPETQYF. The CDR3 DNA follows: TGTGCCAGCAGCGCTTATAGCGCGGGGCCAGAGACCCAGTACTTC. The variable domain in full, completed from reference TRBV7-2 and TRBJ2-5, reads GAGVSQSPSNKVTEKGKDVELRCDPISGHTALYWYRQSLGQGLEFLIYFQGNSAPDKSGLPSDRFSAERTGGSVSTLTIQRTQQEDSAVYLCASSAYSAGPETQYFGPGTRLLVL.